Listed here is a single TCR beta chain. TCRdb's copy holds only in-frame clones and misses some; the assay was immunoSEQ multiplex PCR. The sample includes 150,000 to 200,000 clones, approximately 87% of them seen just once. This sample stems from a study of blood T cell repertoires in COVID-19. The overall study: The samples span acute and convalescent COVID-19 from the United States, Italy and Spain. Sample material is recorded as cDNA or gDNA derived from T cells, B-cell-depleted T cells, or PBMCs.

Sequencing used peripheral blood. This sequence was found in a woman aged 65 to 85 with COVID-19, enrolled during active disease.

CDR3 region: CASSPRNTEAFF. CDR3 nucleotide sequence: TGTGCCAGCTCACCCCGGAACACTGAAGCTTTCTTT. V usage is TRBV18 and J usage is TRBJ1-1; unclear D gene. This CDR3 contains 12 residues. Germline CDR1 and CDR2: KGHSH and LQKENI. V gave up 3 bases and J gave up 1 base, with 3 bases separating them.